The 3 T cell receptor beta chains below were found in one sample sequenced in a study of STAT5B mutations in CD4+ large granular lymphocyte leukemia. Here immunoSEQ multiplex PCR was the method, and the copy in TCRdb shows in-frame clones only, minus some. The sample gives 40,000 or so clones, more than 70% of which show up once; 0.55% is in the top ten. The sample taken for sequencing was CD4+ T cells from blood buffy coats. These receptors were collected from a human donor in good health.

The rearrangement uses TRBV4-2 and TRBJ2-1, with D possibly being TRBD1 or TRBD2 (5 bases each). Germline V gives CDR1 LGHNA, CDR2 YNFKEQ. Trimming stripped 1 base from V and 13 bases from J, with 8 bases between. The CDR3 has 11 residues. CDR3 coding DNA: TGTGCCAGCAGCCAAGTAGGGACCCAGTTCTTC. Translating it yields CASSQVGTQFF.

The J gene is TRBJ2-2, the V gene TRBV7-2; 10 bases are shared with TRBD2. In germline, CDR1 is SGHTA, CDR2 FQGNSA. The CDR3 is made up of 16 amino acids. The ends lost 5 bases at V and 0 bases at J; junction bases unmatched: 3. CDR3 coding DNA: TGTGCCAGCAGCAAAAGCGGGGGGGCGAACACCGGGGAGCTGTTTTTT. Translation gives CASSKSGGANTGELFF.

The J gene is TRBJ2-2, the V gene TRBV7-8; no clear D gene. Between the trimmed V and J ends, which lost 3 bases and 0 bases, there was a span of 8 bases. The CDR3 has 15 residues. CDR1 is SGHVS, CDR2 FQNEAQ, per germline. CDR3: CASSFQWPNTGELFF. The CDR3 DNA reads as TGTGCCAGCAGCTTCCAATGGCCGAACACCGGGGAGCTGTTTTTT.